The rows below give T cell receptor beta chains drawn from one sample of a study of blood T cell repertoires in COVID-19. Only in-frame clones appear in the TCRdb table, and some are missing; sequencing was by immunoSEQ multiplex PCR. The sample carries approximately 290,000 clones, around 87% recorded once. Material for sequencing was peripheral blood. These receptors were taken from a man aged 18 to 29 with active or convalescent COVID-19. CDR3s include the opening cysteine and the closing phenylalanine or tryptophan. The D gene is left open where the match is weak. Clone sizes are given selectively: once, few, many, or a class where the clone is expanded.

TRBV28	TRBD1	TRBJ1-4	few	CASRSAPGQHEKLFF	TGTGCCAGCAGGTCTGCCCCGGGACAGCACGAAAAACTGTTTTTT
TRBV21-1	NA	TRBJ2-7	NA	CASSKEGLADYEQYF	TGTGCCAGCAGCAAAGAAGGACTAGCAGACTACGAGCAGTACTTC
TRBV6-5	NA	TRBJ2-7	NA	CASTAPRGYEQYF	TGTGCCAGCACGGCCCCCAGGGGCTACGAGCAGTACTTC
TRBV7-9	NA	TRBJ1-2	once	CASTTSWQGSGYTF	TGTGCCAGCACCACCAGCTGGCAGGGAAGTGGCTACACCTTC
TRBV11-2	NA	TRBJ2-3	NA	CASSLVETPPSDTQYF	TGTGCCAGCAGCTTAGTGGAGACTCCCCCCTCAGATACGCAGTATTTT
TRBV4-1	NA	TRBJ2-7	NA	CASSQDVGVYEQYF	TGCGCCAGCAGCCAAGATGTAGGAGTCTACGAGCAGTACTTC
TRBV4-1	NA	TRBJ2-4	NA	CASSQGGVDIQYF	TGCGCCAGCAGCCAAGGGGGGGTGGACATTCAGTACTTC
TRBV5-1	TRBD1	TRBJ1-6	NA	CASSGGTASSYNSPLHF	TGCGCCAGCAGCGGAGGGACAGCGAGCTCCTATAATTCACCCCTCCACTTT
TRBV15	TRBD1	TRBJ2-7	NA	CATRIGTGKNYEQYF	TGTGCCACCAGGATCGGGACAGGGAAAAACTACGAGCAGTACTTC
TRBV15	NA	TRBJ1-5	NA	CATRLGRGQPQHF	TGTGCCACCAGGTTGGGGCGAGGCCAGCCCCAGCATTTT
TRBV19	NA	TRBJ1-5	NA	CASRLGRFGTQYSNQPQHF	TGTGCCAGTAGGCTGGGTCGCTTCGGGACACAGTATAGCAATCAGCCCCAGCATTTT
TRBV18	TRBD1	TRBJ1-5	NA	CASSPFAGQGDGGNQPQHF	TGTGCCAGCTCACCATTCGCGGGACAGGGGGATGGGGGCAATCAGCCCCAGCATTTT
TRBV11-2	NA	TRBJ2-7	once	CASSPFPHTGNYEQYF	TGTGCCAGCAGCCCATTCCCTCACACAGGGAACTACGAGCAGTACTTC
TRBV6-5	TRBD1	TRBJ2-1	NA	CASSSTGEWFF	TGTGCCAGCAGTTCTACAGGGGAATGGTTCTTC
TRBV5-6	TRBD1	TRBJ1-2	NA	CASSSTGGDYGYTF	TGTGCCAGCAGCTCCACAGGGGGCGACTATGGCTACACCTTC
TRBV28	TRBD1	TRBJ1-2	NA	CASSFYRTGNYGYTF	TGTGCCAGCAGTTTCTACAGGACAGGGAACTATGGCTACACCTTC
TRBV19	TRBD1	TRBJ1-2	NA	CASNGRQGVNYGYTF	TGTGCCAGTAATGGGAGACAGGGGGTTAACTATGGCTACACCTTC
TRBV3-1/TRBV3-2	NA	TRBJ2-1	NA	CASSQEVRVGFSYNEQFF	TGTGCCAGCAGCCAAGAGGTCAGGGTAGGTTTCTCCTACAATGAGCAGTTCTTC
TRBV5-1	NA	TRBJ1-3	NA	CASSVTGLGNTIYF	TGCGCCAGCAGCGTAACAGGGTTGGGAAACACCATATATTTT
TRBV5-1	NA	TRBJ2-1	few	CASSLDSSYNEQFF	TGCGCCAGCAGCCTGGACAGCTCCTACAATGAGCAGTTCTTC
TRBV4-2	TRBD1	TRBJ2-7	NA	CASSQVTTGGYEQYF	TGTGCCAGCAGCCAAGTTACCACAGGGGGCTACGAGCAGTACTTC
TRBV27	NA	TRBJ1-4	NA	CASRFNGGTNEKLFF	TGTGCCAGCAGATTTAATGGGGGGACTAATGAAAAACTGTTTTTT
TRBV10-3	NA	TRBJ2-3	NA	CAISVIVNFTDTQYF	TGTGCCATCAGCGTTATAGTAAACTTCACAGATACGCAGTATTTT
TRBV4-1	TRBD2	TRBJ2-1	NA	CASSQIAGITYNEQFF	TGCGCCAGCAGCCAAATAGCGGGTATAACCTACAATGAGCAGTTCTTC
TRBV6-5	NA	TRBJ2-7	NA	CASSYSAEYEQYF	TGTGCCAGCAGTTACTCAGCCGAGTACGAGCAGTACTTC
TRBV19	TRBD2	TRBJ2-1	NA	CASSIVDVAGKVYEQFF	TGTGCCAGTAGTATAGTAGACGTAGCGGGAAAGGTTTATGAGCAGTTCTTC
TRBV6-5	NA	TRBJ2-3	NA	CASKKSGSTDTQYF	TGTGCCAGCAAAAAGTCGGGTAGCACAGATACGCAGTATTTT
TRBV5-1	NA	TRBJ2-5	NA	CASSFSGIQETQYF	TGCGCCAGCAGCTTTAGCGGCATCCAAGAGACCCAGTACTTC
TRBV13	TRBD2	TRBJ2-1	once	CASSFLQRGGDNEQFF	TGTGCCAGCAGCTTTCTCCAGCGGGGGGGTGACAATGAGCAGTTCTTC
TRBV10-3	NA	TRBJ1-6	NA	CAISDGGRASPLHF	TGTGCCATCAGTGACGGGGGACGGGCTTCACCCCTCCACTTT
TRBV18	TRBD2	TRBJ2-7	NA	CASSLRAGGVYEQYF	TGTGCCAGCTCTCTTCGGGCGGGAGGGGTTTACGAGCAGTACTTC
TRBV10-1	NA	TRBJ2-3	NA	CADPPGPIQGGDTQYF	TGCGCCGACCCGCCCGGACCTATACAAGGGGGAGATACGCAGTATTTT
TRBV7-6	TRBD2	TRBJ2-7	NA	CASSPSGGARSYEQYF	TGTGCCAGCAGCCCCTCCGGGGGGGCGCGATCCTACGAGCAGTACTTC
TRBV2	TRBD1	TRBJ1-4	NA	CASRGRGNEKLFF	TGTGCCAGCAGGGGCAGGGGGAATGAAAAACTGTTTTTT
TRBV29-1	TRBD1	TRBJ1-3	NA	CSATTGNAGNTIYF	TGCAGCGCGACGACAGGGAACGCTGGAAACACCATATATTTT
TRBV3-1/TRBV3-2	NA	TRBJ2-5	NA	CASSQGMWVCDREVETQYF	TGTGCCAGCAGCCAAGGGATGTGGGTGTGTGACAGGGAGGTAGAGACCCAGTACTTC
TRBV6-6	TRBD2	TRBJ2-5	NA	CASGISGRAGETQYF	TGTGCCAGCGGTATTAGCGGGAGGGCGGGAGAGACCCAGTACTTC
TRBV3-1/TRBV3-2	NA	TRBJ2-5	once	CASSQGYKSWEFPQETQYF	TGTGCCAGCAGCCAAGGTTATAAGTCGTGGGAGTTTCCCCAAGAGACCCAGTACTTC
TRBV18	NA	TRBJ1-2	once	CASSPSGHVRDGYTF	TGTGCCAGCTCACCCTCGGGACACGTAAGGGATGGCTACACCTTC
TRBV7-6	TRBD1	TRBJ2-3	once	CASGTGIPDTQYF	TGTGCCAGCGGGACAGGTATCCCAGATACGCAGTATTTT
TRBV3-1/TRBV3-2	NA	TRBJ2-7	NA	CASSRKDGDPYEQYF	TGTGCCAGCAGCCGGAAAGACGGAGATCCCTACGAGCAGTACTTC
TRBV27	NA	TRBJ1-2	NA	CASSLNGRGVGYTF	TGTGCCAGCAGTTTAAATGGCAGGGGAGTCGGCTACACCTTC
TRBV20-1	NA	TRBJ2-2	NA	CSASVQLNTGELFF	TGCAGTGCTAGTGTACAGTTGAACACCGGGGAGCTGTTTTTT
TRBV5-1	NA	TRBJ1-2	NA	CASSLSGGYGYTF	TGCGCCAGCAGCTTGTCCGGGGGCTATGGCTACACCTTC